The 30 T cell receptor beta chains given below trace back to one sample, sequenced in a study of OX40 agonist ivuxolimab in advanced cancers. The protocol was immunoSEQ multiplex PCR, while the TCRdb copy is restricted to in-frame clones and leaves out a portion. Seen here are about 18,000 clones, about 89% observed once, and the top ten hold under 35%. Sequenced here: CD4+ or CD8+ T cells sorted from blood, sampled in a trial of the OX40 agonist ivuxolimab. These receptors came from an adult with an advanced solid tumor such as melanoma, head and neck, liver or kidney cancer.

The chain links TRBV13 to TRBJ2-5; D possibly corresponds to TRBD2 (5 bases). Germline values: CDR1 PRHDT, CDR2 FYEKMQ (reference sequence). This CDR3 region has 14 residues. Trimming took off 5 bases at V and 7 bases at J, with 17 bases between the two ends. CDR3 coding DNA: TGTGCCAGCAGCCCGACACCTTCGGAGGCGACCCAGTACTTC. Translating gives CASSPTPSEATQYF.

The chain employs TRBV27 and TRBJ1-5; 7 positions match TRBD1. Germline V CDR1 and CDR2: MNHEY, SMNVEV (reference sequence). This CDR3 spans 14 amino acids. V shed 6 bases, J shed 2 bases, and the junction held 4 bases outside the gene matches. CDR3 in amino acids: CASRNRGGNQPQHF. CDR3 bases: TGTGCCAGCAGAAACAGGGGCGGCAATCAGCCCCAGCATTTT.

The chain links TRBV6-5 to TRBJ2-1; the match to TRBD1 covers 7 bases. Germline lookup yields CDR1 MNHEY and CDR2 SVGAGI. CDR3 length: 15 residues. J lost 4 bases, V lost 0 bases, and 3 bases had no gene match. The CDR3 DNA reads TGTGCCAGCAGTTACTCCCGGGACAGTTACAATGAGCAGTTCTTC. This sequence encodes CASSYSRDSYNEQFF.

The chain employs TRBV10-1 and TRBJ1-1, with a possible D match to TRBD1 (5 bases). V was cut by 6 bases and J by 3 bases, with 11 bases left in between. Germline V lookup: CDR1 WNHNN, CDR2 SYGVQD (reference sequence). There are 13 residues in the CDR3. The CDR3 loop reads CASRDNPYTEAFF. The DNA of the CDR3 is TGCGCCAGCAGGGACAACCCTTACACTGAAGCTTTCTTT.

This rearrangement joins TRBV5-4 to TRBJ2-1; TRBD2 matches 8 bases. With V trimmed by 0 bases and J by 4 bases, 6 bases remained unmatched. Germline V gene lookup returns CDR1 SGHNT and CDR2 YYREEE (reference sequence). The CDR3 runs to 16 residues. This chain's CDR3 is CASSLEGGRWYNEQFF. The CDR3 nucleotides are TGTGCCAGCAGCTTGGAAGGCGGGAGGTGGTACAATGAGCAGTTCTTC.

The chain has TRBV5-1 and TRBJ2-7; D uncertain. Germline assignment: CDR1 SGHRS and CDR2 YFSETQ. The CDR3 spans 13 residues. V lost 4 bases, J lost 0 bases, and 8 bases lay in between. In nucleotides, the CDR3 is TGCGCCAGCAGCCCGGACCTCTCCTACGAGCAGTACTTC. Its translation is CASSPDLSYEQYF.

CDR3 sequence: CASSATGSPTGELFF. Written as DNA, the CDR3 is TGTGCCAGCAGCGCCACAGGGAGCCCCACCGGGGAGCTGTTTTTT. The chain employs TRBV5-4 and TRBJ2-2; D is perhaps TRBD1 (6 bases). Trimming cost V 4 bases and J 4 bases, with 14 bases left between them. The CDR3 runs 15 residues. The V gene's germline CDR1 is SGHNT and CDR2 YYREEE (reference sequence).

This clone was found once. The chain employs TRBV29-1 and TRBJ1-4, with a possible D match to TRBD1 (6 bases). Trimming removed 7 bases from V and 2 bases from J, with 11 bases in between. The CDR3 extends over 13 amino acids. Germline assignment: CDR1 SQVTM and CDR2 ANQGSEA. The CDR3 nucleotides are TGCAGCGCAGACGGGGGCACTAATGAAAAACTGTTTTTT. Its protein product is CSADGGTNEKLFF.

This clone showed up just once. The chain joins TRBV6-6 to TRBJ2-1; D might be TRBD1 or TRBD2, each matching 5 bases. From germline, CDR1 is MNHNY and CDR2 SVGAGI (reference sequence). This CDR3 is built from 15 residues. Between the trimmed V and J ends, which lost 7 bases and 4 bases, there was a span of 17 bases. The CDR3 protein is CASTAGTGGYNEQFF. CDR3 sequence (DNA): TGTGCCAGCACCGCCGGTACTGGGGGTTACAATGAGCAGTTCTTC.

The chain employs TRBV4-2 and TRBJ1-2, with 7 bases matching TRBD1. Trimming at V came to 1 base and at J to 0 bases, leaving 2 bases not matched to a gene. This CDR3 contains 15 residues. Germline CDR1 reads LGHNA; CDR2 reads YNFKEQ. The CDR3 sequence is CASSQGQGANYGYTF. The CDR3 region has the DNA TGTGCCAGCAGCCAAGGACAGGGTGCTAACTATGGCTACACCTTC.

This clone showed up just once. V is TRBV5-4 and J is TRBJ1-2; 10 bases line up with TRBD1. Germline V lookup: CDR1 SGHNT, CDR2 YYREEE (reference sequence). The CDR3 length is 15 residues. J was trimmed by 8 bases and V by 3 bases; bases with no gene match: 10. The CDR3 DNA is TGTGCCAGCAGCTCGCCGACAGGGGGCGCGGGGGGCTACACCTTC. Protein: CASSSPTGGAGGYTF.

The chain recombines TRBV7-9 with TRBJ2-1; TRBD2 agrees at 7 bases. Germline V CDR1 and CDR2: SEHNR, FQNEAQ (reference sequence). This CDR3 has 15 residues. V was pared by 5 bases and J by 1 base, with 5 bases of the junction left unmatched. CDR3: CASSPGTISYNEQFF. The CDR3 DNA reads TGTGCCAGCAGCCCCGGGACTATTTCCTACAATGAGCAGTTCTTC.

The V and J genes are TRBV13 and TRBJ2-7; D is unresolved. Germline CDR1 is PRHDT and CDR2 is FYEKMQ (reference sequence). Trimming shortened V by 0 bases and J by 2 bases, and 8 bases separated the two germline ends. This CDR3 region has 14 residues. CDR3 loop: CASSLGQSPYEQYF. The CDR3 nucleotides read TGTGCCAGCAGCTTAGGCCAAAGCCCCTACGAGCAGTACTTC.

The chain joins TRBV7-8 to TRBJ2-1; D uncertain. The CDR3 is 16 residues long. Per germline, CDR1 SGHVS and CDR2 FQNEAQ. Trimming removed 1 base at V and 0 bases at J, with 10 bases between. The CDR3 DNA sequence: TGTGCCAGCAGCTTAGATCTACCTACCTCCTACAATGAGCAGTTCTTC. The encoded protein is CASSLDLPTSYNEQFF.

CDR3 loop: CASSQEGEQYF. The CDR3 bases are TGCGCCAGCAGCCAAGAAGGAGAGCAGTACTTC. The genes are TRBV4-3 and TRBJ2-7; D not resolved. Germline lookup yields CDR1 LGHNA and CDR2 YSLEER. CDR3 size: 11 residues. V shed 0 bases and J shed 7 bases, with 4 bases lying between them.

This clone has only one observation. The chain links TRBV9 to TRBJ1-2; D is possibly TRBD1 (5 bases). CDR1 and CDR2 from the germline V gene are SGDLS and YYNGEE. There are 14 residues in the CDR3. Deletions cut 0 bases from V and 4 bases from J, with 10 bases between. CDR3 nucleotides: TGTGCCAGCAGCGTAGACGGGGGGGTCTATGGCTACACCTTC. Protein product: CASSVDGGVYGYTF.

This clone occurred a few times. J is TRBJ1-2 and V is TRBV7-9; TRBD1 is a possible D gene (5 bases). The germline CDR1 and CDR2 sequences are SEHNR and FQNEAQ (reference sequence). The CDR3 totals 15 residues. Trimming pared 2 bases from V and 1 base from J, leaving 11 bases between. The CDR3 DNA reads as TGTGCCAGCAGCTTACCTGAGACAGTTAACTATGGCTACACCTTC. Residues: CASSLPETVNYGYTF.

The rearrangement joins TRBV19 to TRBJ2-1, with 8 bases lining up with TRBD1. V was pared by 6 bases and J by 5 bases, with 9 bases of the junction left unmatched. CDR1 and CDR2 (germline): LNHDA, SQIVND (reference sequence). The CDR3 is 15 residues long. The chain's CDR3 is CASRRGRGQDNEQFF. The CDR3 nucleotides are TGTGCCAGTAGGAGGGGTAGGGGACAGGACAATGAGCAGTTCTTC.

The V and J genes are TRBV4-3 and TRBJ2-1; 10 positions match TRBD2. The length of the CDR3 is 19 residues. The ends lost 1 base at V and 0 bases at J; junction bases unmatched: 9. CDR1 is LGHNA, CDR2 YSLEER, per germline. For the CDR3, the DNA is TGCGCCAGCAGCCAAGTCGGAGCGGGAGGGGTAAGCTCCTACAATGAGCAGTTCTTC. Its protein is CASSQVGAGGVSSYNEQFF.

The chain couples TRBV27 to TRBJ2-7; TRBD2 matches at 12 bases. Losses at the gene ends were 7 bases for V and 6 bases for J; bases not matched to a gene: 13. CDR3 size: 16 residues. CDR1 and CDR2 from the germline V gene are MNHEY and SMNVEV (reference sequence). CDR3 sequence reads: CASTGTSGLAGVEQYF. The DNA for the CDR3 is TGTGCCAGCACCGGGACTAGCGGGTTGGCGGGTGTCGAGCAGTACTTC.

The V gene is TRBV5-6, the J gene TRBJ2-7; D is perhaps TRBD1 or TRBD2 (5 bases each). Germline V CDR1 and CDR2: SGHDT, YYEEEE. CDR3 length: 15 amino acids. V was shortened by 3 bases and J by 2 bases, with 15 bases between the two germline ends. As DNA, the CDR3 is TGTGCCAGCAGCTCCCGAAATGGGGACCCCTACGAGCAGTACTTC. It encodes CASSSRNGDPYEQYF.

CDR3 nucleotides: TGTGCCAGCAGCAACCCCGGGACAGGGGTGAAGTCCTACAATGAGCAGTTCTTC. Amino acid sequence: CASSNPGTGVKSYNEQFF. V usage is TRBV7-3 and J usage is TRBJ2-1; TRBD1 matches at 10 bases. The CDR3 contains 18 residues. Germline values: CDR1 SGHTA, CDR2 FQGTGA. V lost 5 bases and J lost 1; bases outside the gene matches: 11.

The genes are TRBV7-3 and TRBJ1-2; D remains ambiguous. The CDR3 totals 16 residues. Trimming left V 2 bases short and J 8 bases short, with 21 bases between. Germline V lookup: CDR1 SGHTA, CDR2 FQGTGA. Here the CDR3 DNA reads TGTGCCAGCAGCTTAGAAGTAGGGCCCAAAACCCTAGGCTACACCTTC. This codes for CASSLEVGPKTLGYTF.

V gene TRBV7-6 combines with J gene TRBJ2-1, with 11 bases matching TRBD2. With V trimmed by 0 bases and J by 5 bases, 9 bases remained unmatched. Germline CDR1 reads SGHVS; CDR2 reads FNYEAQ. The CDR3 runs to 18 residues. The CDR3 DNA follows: TGTGCCAGCAGCTTAGCGCTTGATTGGGGACTAGCGGACAATGAGCAGTTCTTC. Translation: CASSLALDWGLADNEQFF.

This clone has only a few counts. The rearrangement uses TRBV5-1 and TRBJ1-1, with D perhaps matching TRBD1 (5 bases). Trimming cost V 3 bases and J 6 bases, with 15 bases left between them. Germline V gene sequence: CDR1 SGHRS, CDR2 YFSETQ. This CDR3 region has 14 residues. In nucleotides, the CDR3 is TGCGCCAGCAGCTCGGACACAGCTAACGCTGAAGCTTTCTTT. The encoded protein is CASSSDTANAEAFF.

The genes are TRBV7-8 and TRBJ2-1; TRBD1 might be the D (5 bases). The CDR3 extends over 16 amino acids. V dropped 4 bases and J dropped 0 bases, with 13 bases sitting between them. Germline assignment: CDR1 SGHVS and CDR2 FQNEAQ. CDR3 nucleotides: TGTGCCAGCAGCTCGATCACAGGTAGCTCCTACAATGAGCAGTTCTTC. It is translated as CASSSITGSSYNEQFF.

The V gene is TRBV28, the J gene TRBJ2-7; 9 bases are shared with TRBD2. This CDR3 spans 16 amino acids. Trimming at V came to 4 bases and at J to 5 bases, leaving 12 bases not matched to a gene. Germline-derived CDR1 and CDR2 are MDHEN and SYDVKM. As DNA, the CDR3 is TGTGCCAGCAGTTCACCCCGGGGTAGCGGGAGTGACGAGCAGTACTTC. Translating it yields CASSSPRGSGSDEQYF.

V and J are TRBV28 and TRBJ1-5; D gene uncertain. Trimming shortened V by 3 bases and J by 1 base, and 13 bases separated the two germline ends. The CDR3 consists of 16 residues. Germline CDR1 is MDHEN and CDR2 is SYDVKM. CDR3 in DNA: TGTGCCAGCAGTTTCGTAGAATCTGGGAGCAATCAGCCCCAGCATTTT. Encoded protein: CASSFVESGSNQPQHF.

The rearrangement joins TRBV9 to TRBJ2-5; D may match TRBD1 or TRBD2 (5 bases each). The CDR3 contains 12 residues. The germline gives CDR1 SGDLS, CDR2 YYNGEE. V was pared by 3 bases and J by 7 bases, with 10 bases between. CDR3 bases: TGTGCCAGCAGCGACGGGGCGGGGACCCAGTACTTC. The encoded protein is CASSDGAGTQYF.

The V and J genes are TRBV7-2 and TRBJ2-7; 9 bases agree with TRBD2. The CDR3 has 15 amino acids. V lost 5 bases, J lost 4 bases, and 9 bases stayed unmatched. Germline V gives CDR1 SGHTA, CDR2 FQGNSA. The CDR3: CASSPLAGVVYEQYF. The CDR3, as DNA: TGTGCCAGCAGCCCCTTAGCGGGAGTCGTTTACGAGCAGTACTTC.